The sequence of this TCR beta chain was determined in a study of regulatory T cells in long-lasting Graves disease. Findings and caveats of the study: Comparison showed that persistent patients shared more public clonotypes (2,741) than new patients (966).

Time point described: persistent/refractory GD, antithyroid drugs over 5 years with positive TRAb. RNA extracted from PBMCs served as the sequencing template. Combining iRepertoire HTBI primers with Arm-PCR of CDR3 regions, the authors built TCR beta libraries. TCRdb used MiXCR to reprocess the multiplex PCR reads, holding one entry per CDR3 protein. This table has 310,000 or so distinct CDR3 sequences, roughly a fifth appearing once. Trimming stripped 1 base from V and 1 base from J, with 11 bases between. In germline, CDR1 is SGHNT, CDR2 YYREEE (reference sequence). This CDR3 has 15 amino acids. Concerning this clonotype itself: Its cognate antigen is unknown.

The sequences come from peripheral blood mononuclear cells (PBMCs), collected when the disease was refractory, from a patient treated with antithyroid drugs. This receptor was taken from a female donor with Graves disease. This chain uses TRBV5-4 with TRBJ1-1, with D possibly matching TRBD1 (5 bases). The CDR3 sequence: CASSLQGRPNTEAFF. Written as DNA, the CDR3 is TGTGCCAGCAGCTTGCAGGGTCGCCCGAACACTGAAGCTTTCTTT. The entire variable domain, with the rest obtained from reference TRBV5-4 and TRBJ1-1, is as follows: ETGVTQSPTHLIKTRGQQVTLRCSSQSGHNTVSWYQQALGQGPQFIFQYYREEENGRGNFPPRFSGLQFPNYSSELNVNALELDDSALYLCASSLQGRPNTEAFFGQGTRLTVV.